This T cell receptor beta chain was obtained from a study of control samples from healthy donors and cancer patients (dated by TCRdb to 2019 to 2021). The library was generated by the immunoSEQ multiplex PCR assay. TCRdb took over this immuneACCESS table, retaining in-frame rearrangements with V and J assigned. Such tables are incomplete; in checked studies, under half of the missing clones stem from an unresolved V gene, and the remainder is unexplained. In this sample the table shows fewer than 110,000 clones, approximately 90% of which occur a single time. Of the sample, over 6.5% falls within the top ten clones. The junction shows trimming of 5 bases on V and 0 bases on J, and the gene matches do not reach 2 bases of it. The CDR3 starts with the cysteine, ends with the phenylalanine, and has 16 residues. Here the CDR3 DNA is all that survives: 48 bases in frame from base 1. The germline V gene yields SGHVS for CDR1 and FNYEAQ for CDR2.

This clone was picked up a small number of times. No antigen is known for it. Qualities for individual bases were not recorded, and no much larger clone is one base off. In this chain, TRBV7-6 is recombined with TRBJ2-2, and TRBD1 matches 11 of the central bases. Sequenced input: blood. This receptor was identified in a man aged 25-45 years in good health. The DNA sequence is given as TGTGCCAGCAGCGCGGGACAGGGGGCGAACACCGGGGAGCTGTTTTTT. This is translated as CASSAGQGANTGELFF.